One and the same sample provided the 25 T cell receptor beta chains below, sequenced in a study of cytomegalovirus exposure and HLA in healthy donors. PCR employed 60 Vbeta and 13 Jbeta primers. Here immunoSEQ multiplex PCR was the method, and the copy in TCRdb shows in-frame clones only, minus some. The table records approximately 160,000 clones, approximately 80% of them present only once. The sample comprised PBMCs. These receptors came from a man aged 18 to 29 in good health and CMV-seronegative.

The sample holds a few counts of this clone. J is TRBJ2-1 and V is TRBV2; 9 bases map to TRBD2. After removal of 7 bases from V and 3 bases from J, the junction contained 7 bases not matched to a gene. CDR1 is SNHLY and CDR2 is FYNNEI in the germline V gene. The CDR3 runs to 15 residues. CDR3 region: CASTSDSGSYNEQFF. Written as DNA, the CDR3 is TGTGCCAGCACTTCGGATAGCGGGAGCTACAATGAGCAGTTCTTC.

The count of this clone is one. CDR3 in DNA: TGTGCCAGCAGTGCGGGACTAGCGGGAGAGCGGGAGCAGTTCTTC. Amino acid sequence: CASSAGLAGEREQFF. The J gene is TRBJ2-1, the V gene TRBV6-1, with 14 bases aligning to TRBD2. Germline lookup yields CDR1 MNHNS and CDR2 SASEGT. V dropped 4 bases and J dropped 10; count of bases not matched to a gene: 6. The CDR3 covers 15 residues.

The rearrangement joins TRBV7-3 to TRBJ2-1, with TRBD2 identical over 7 bases. The CDR3 sequence is 14 residues long. Germline loops: CDR1 SGHTA, CDR2 FQGTGA. With 1 base clipped from V and 6 bases from J, the junction kept 3 bases outside the gene matches. The CDR3 nucleotides read TGTGCCAGCAGCTTAATCGCTAGCGGCAATGAGCAGTTCTTC. It translates to CASSLIASGNEQFF.

The rearrangement links TRBV11-2 to TRBJ1-3, with D possibly being TRBD1 (5 bases). CDR3 length: 16 residues. The V gene's germline CDR1 is SGHAT and CDR2 FQNNGV. Trimming took 0 bases from V and 5 from J, leaving 14 bases between them. CDR3 coding DNA: TGTGCCAGCAGCTTAGATCTGCAGGGCTGGAGAAACACCATATATTTT. Translated: CASSLDLQGWRNTIYF.

The chain combines TRBV5-6 with TRBJ1-1; tentatively, D is TRBD1 (5 bases). This CDR3 has 13 residues. The V end lost 2 bases, the J end lost 4 bases, and 9 bases lay between the germline ends. Germline lookup yields CDR1 SGHDT and CDR2 YYEEEE. DNA for the CDR3: TGTGCCAGCAGCTTAATCGGGGGCACTGAAGCTTTCTTT. Translating it yields CASSLIGGTEAFF.

CDR3 protein: CASSPDRGHGYTF. In DNA form, the CDR3 reads TGTGCCAGCAGTCCGGACAGGGGGCATGGCTACACCTTC. The rearrangement joins TRBV2 to TRBJ1-2; TRBD1 matches at 11 bases. Germline V gene lookup returns CDR1 SNHLY and CDR2 FYNNEI. With V trimmed by 5 bases and J by 6 bases, 2 bases remained unmatched. The CDR3 is 13 amino acids.

The J gene is TRBJ1-5, the V gene TRBV7-9; 8 positions match TRBD1. The CDR3 has 16 residues. The germline CDR1 and CDR2 sequences are SEHNR and FQNEAQ (reference sequence). The V and J ends lost 0 bases and 5 bases, in that order; junction bases with no gene match: 6. CDR3 nucleotide sequence: TGTGCCAGCAGCTTAGCGCTAGGGACAGGAGATCAGCCCCAGCATTTT. This codes for CASSLALGTGDQPQHF.

This chain joins TRBV6-5 and TRBJ1-1; D not certain. Looked up from germline, CDR1 is MNHEY and CDR2 is SVGAGI. The germline V and J ends were trimmed by 4 bases and 1 base, with 7 bases remaining between them. The CDR3 has 13 amino acids. CDR3 protein: CASSFEGNTEAFF. The CDR3 coding sequence is TGTGCCAGCAGTTTCGAGGGGAACACTGAAGCTTTCTTT.

The chain is built from TRBV27 and TRBJ2-5; 7 nucleotides agree with TRBD1. The end of the DNA is better explained by TRBJ2-7, so the J call may be wrong. The CDR3 consists of 14 residues. Germline CDR1 MNHEY, CDR2 SMNVEV (reference sequence). The CDR3, as DNA: TGTGCCAGCAGTCCACAGGGGAAGCCCTACGAGCAGTACTTC. Translation: CASSPQGKPYEQYF.

This clone was seen a few times. V and J are TRBV7-9 and TRBJ1-4; the D is unclear. The CDR3 has 13 amino acids. The germline V gene has CDR1 SEHNR and CDR2 FQNEAQ (reference sequence). The V end lost 1 base, the J end lost 7 bases, and 7 bases lay between the germline ends. In DNA, the CDR3 is TGTGCCAGCAGCTTAGATAGAGGTGAAAAACTGTTTTTT. Translated: CASSLDRGEKLFF.

This chain uses TRBV4-3 with TRBJ2-3, with D perhaps matching TRBD2 (5 bases). CDR1 LGHNA and CDR2 YSLEER come from the germline V gene. V was pared by 1 base and J by 2 bases, with 10 bases between. The CDR3 has 15 amino acids. This CDR3 reads CASSQGRELTDTQYF. CDR3 DNA sequence: TGCGCCAGCAGCCAAGGCCGGGAACTCACAGATACGCAGTATTTT.

The rearrangement joins TRBV5-1 to TRBJ1-2, with 7 bases fitting TRBD1. The germline V gene encodes CDR1 SGHRS and CDR2 YFSETQ. There are 15 residues in the CDR3. J gave up 0 bases and V 2 bases, and 4 bases lay outside the gene matches. The DNA of the CDR3 is TGCGCCAGCAGCTTAGGGGACAGCGCTAACTATGGCTACACCTTC. Protein: CASSLGDSANYGYTF.

The gene calls are TRBV7-3 and TRBJ1-5; D unclear. This CDR3 comprises 14 residues. Per the germline V gene, CDR1 is SGHTA and CDR2 is FQGTGA. V lost 2 bases, J lost 8 bases, and 13 bases lay in between. This CDR3 reads CASSLFGIREPQHF. The CDR3 DNA sequence: TGTGCCAGCAGCTTATTCGGGATCCGTGAGCCCCAGCATTTT.

This rearrangement joins TRBV5-5 to TRBJ1-5, with a tentative D call TRBD1 (5 bases). V gave up 0 bases and J gave up 7 bases, with 8 bases separating them. The CDR3 consists of 13 residues. Germline V gene lookup returns CDR1 SGHKS and CDR2 YYEKEE (reference sequence). The CDR3 reads CASSLEWGQPQHF. CDR3 nucleotides: TGTGCCAGCAGCTTGGAATGGGGCCAGCCCCAGCATTTT.

The chain couples TRBV2 to TRBJ2-1, with 8 nucleotides matching TRBD2. The CDR3 sequence is 18 residues long. CDR1 is SNHLY, CDR2 FYNNEI, per germline. With 2 bases clipped from V and 0 bases from J, the junction kept 9 bases outside the gene matches. The CDR3 DNA is TGTGCCAGCAGTGAAACCTTAGCGGGAAAGAGCTCCTACAATGAGCAGTTCTTC. This encodes CASSETLAGKSSYNEQFF. Supplemented by reference TRBV2 and TRBJ2-1, the full variable domain reads EPEVTQTPSHQVTQMGQEVILRCVPISNHLYFYWYRQILGQKVEFLVSFYNNEISEKSEIFDDQFSVERPDGSNFTLKIRSTKLEDSAMYFCASSETLAGKSSYNEQFFGPGTRLTVL.

The rearrangement uses TRBV11-2 and TRBJ2-3; 9 bases map to TRBD1. This CDR3 region has 16 residues. Germline trimming cut 5 bases from V and 3 bases from J; bases unmatched to any gene: 9. Germline V gene data show CDR1 as SGHAT and CDR2 as FQNNGV. The CDR3 protein is CASSPRGTGRTDTQYF. Written as DNA, the CDR3 is TGTGCCAGCAGCCCGCGCGGGACAGGGCGTACAGATACGCAGTATTTT.

The rearrangement links TRBV5-4 to TRBJ2-5; possibly TRBD1 for D (6 bases). The germline V gene encodes CDR1 SGHNT and CDR2 YYREEE (reference sequence). This CDR3 region has 16 residues. Trimming removed 4 bases from V and 4 bases from J, with 20 bases in between. Written as DNA, the CDR3 is TGTGCCAGCAGCCCTCTACCGGGACAATTTAGAGAGACCCAGTACTTC. Translation gives CASSPLPGQFRETQYF.

The chain couples TRBV29-1 to TRBJ2-3; 12 bases fit TRBD2. With V trimmed by 7 bases and J by 0 bases, 5 bases remained unmatched. Germline V CDR1 and CDR2: SQVTM, ANQGSEA. The length of the CDR3 is 15 residues. The CDR3, as DNA: TGCAGCGCCTGGACTAGCGGGGTGAGCACAGATACGCAGTATTTT. Its protein product is CSAWTSGVSTDTQYF.

The J gene is TRBJ1-2, the V gene TRBV7-8; D uncertain. The CDR3 is made up of 14 amino acids. Trimming took off 5 bases at V and 7 bases at J, with 17 bases between the two ends. Germline V gives CDR1 SGHVS, CDR2 FQNEAQ. CDR3: CASSGRGGRGGYTF. The CDR3 DNA reads as TGTGCCAGCAGCGGCAGAGGTGGTCGCGGTGGCTACACCTTC.

The chain carries TRBV6-6 and TRBJ2-1; 8 bases align to TRBD1. V lost 4 bases and J lost 9; bases outside the gene matches: 11. The CDR3 totals 15 residues. From germline, CDR1 is MNHNY and CDR2 SVGAGI (reference sequence). DNA for the CDR3: TGTGCCAGCAGTTCCGGACAGGGTGCATGGGTTGAGCAGTTCTTC. This codes for CASSSGQGAWVEQFF.

There are a few counts of this clone. V usage is TRBV4-1 and J usage is TRBJ2-7; 8 nucleotides agree with TRBD2. Losses at the gene ends were 0 bases for V and 2 bases for J; bases not matched to a gene: 3. This CDR3 spans 15 amino acids. Per germline, CDR1 MGHRA and CDR2 YSYEKL. In DNA form, the CDR3 reads TGCGCCAGCAGCCAAGATGTACTAGCGGCCTACGAGCAGTACTTC. Amino acid sequence: CASSQDVLAAYEQYF.

The rearrangement uses TRBV18 and TRBJ2-1, with a weak D call TRBD2 (5 bases). This CDR3 has 15 residues. Per germline, CDR1 KGHSH and CDR2 LQKENI. V was clipped by 2 bases and J by 5 bases, with 13 bases between them. CDR3 residues: CASSPSGGQDNEQFF. CDR3 coding DNA: TGTGCCAGCTCACCATCCGGCGGGCAGGACAATGAGCAGTTCTTC.

Comment on this clone: The sample contains more than one DNA sequence encoding this CDR3. The chain recombines TRBV6-1 with TRBJ1-1, with D possibly TRBD1 on 6 matching bases. Trimming took 6 bases from V and 8 from J, leaving 19 bases between them. From germline, CDR1 is MNHNS and CDR2 SASEGT. The CDR3 contains 14 residues. The CDR3 here is CASSDPGTRLEAFF. CDR3 DNA sequence: TGTGCCAGCAGCGATCCGGGGACACGCCTGGAAGCTTTCTTT.

The rearrangement uses TRBV11-2 and TRBJ2-7; the D gene is possibly TRBD2 (6 bases). This CDR3 has 14 amino acids. Trimming removed 3 bases from V and 4 bases from J, with 13 bases in between. In germline, CDR1 is SGHAT, CDR2 FQNNGV. The DNA for the CDR3 is TGTGCCAGCAGCTTCAGGAGGGCGGAGTACGAGCAGTACTTC. Its translation is CASSFRRAEYEQYF. The full variable domain, with the rest looked up from reference TRBV11-2 and TRBJ2-7, is EAGVAQSPRYKIIEKRQSVAFWCNPISGHATLYWYQQILGQGPKLLIQFQNNGVVDDSQLPKDRFSAERLKGVDSTLKIQPAKLEDSAVYLCASSFRRAEYEQYFGPGTRLTVT.

The sample holds one count of this clone. This chain connects TRBV5-1 to TRBJ2-2; TRBD2 aligns across 8 bases. This CDR3 contains 15 residues. From germline, CDR1 is SGHRS and CDR2 YFSETQ. V was clipped by 3 bases and J by 0 bases; unmatched bases: 1. The CDR3 DNA follows: TGCGCCAGCAGCTCAGCGGGGGCGAACACCGGGGAGCTGTTTTTT. It yields the protein CASSSAGANTGELFF.